Presented here are 20 T cell receptor beta chains from one specimen sequenced in a study of shared clonotypes between healthy human individuals. Profiled with immunoSEQ multiplex PCR; TCRdb holds only in-frame clones, not every one. The table records some 2,000,000 clones, approximately 96% of them present only once. The sequenced sample consisted of naive CD4+ T cells sorted from blood. As to subset: CD45RA+ positively selected. These receptors originate from a man between 18 and 29 years old in good health.

This clone showed up just once. The chain is built from TRBV19 and TRBJ2-4; the D call may be TRBD1 or TRBD2 (6 bases each). Germline CDR1 and CDR2: LNHDA and SQIVND (reference sequence). CDR3 length: 16 amino acids. V was clipped by 7 bases and J by 2 bases, with 18 bases between them. This chain's CDR3 is CASTNPGAGTKNIQYF. The DNA for the CDR3 is TGTGCCAGTACCAATCCGGGGGCTGGGACCAAAAACATTCAGTACTTC.

In this sample, this clone turned up once. V usage is TRBV9 and J usage is TRBJ2-3; D not resolved. Germline lookup yields CDR1 SGDLS and CDR2 YYNGEE. The CDR3 runs to 16 residues. Trimming left V 0 bases short and J 1 base short, with 12 bases between. CDR3: CASSVGMLWGTDTQYF. The CDR3 bases are TGTGCCAGCAGCGTAGGAATGTTATGGGGCACAGATACGCAGTATTTT.

The chain links TRBV11-3 to TRBJ2-7, with D possibly TRBD2 on 5 matching bases. The germline CDR1 and CDR2 sequences are SGHNT and YENEEA. The CDR3 spans 13 residues. V was pared by 3 bases and J by 7 bases, with 13 bases between. CDR3 protein: CASSFGEGLEQYF. As DNA, the CDR3 is TGTGCCAGCAGCTTCGGCGAGGGTTTAGAGCAGTACTTC.

This clone is a singleton in its sample. The rearrangement uses TRBV5-4 and TRBJ2-5, with 9 bases that match TRBD1. The CDR3 is 14 amino acids. V lost 4 bases to trimming and J lost 5 bases; unmatched junction nucleotides: 6. Germline V lookup: CDR1 SGHNT, CDR2 YYREEE (reference sequence). The CDR3 region is CASSGTGLQETQYF. The CDR3 DNA reads TGTGCCAGCAGCGGGACAGGGTTACAGGAGACCCAGTACTTC.

The rearrangement joins TRBV5-1 to TRBJ1-1; possible D gene TRBD1, 5 bases. Germline lookup yields CDR1 SGHRS and CDR2 YFSETQ. This CDR3 region has 13 residues. Trimming stripped 5 bases from V and 5 bases from J, with 13 bases between. Here the CDR3 DNA reads TGCGCCAGCAGTATGCAGGGATGGACTGAAGCTTTCTTT. Translation: CASSMQGWTEAFF.

This clone was seen a single time. V is TRBV6-6 and J is TRBJ1-1; D not certain. The CDR3 runs to 12 residues. The germline V and J ends were trimmed by 6 bases and 4 bases, with 9 bases remaining between them. Germline V gene data show CDR1 as MNHNY and CDR2 as SVGAGI (reference sequence). CDR3 sequence reads: CASSTGSTEAFF. CDR3 nucleotides: TGTGCCAGCAGCACGGGGAGCACTGAAGCTTTCTTT.

The rearrangement links TRBV9 to TRBJ2-1; 7 bases match TRBD1. This CDR3 has 18 residues. In germline, CDR1 is SGDLS, CDR2 YYNGEE. After removal of 3 bases from V and 3 bases from J, the junction contained 15 bases not matched to a gene. CDR3 in DNA: TGTGCCAGCAGCGCGGATTGGAAGACAGGGCAATACTACAATGAGCAGTTCTTC. Encoded protein: CASSADWKTGQYYNEQFF.

The chain employs TRBV6-1 and TRBJ1-5; unclear D gene. This CDR3 is 14 amino acids long. Germline V CDR1 and CDR2: MNHNS, SASEGT. Between the trimmed V and J ends, which lost 4 bases and 1 base, there was a span of 8 bases. In DNA, the CDR3 is TGTGCCAGCAGTGCCCTCCCCAGCAATCAGCCCCAGCATTTT. Translated, it gives CASSALPSNQPQHF.

The chain joins TRBV6-6 to TRBJ1-4; 8 bases match TRBD1. The J segment lost 10 bases and the V segment lost 2 bases, leaving 9 bases of the junction unmatched. This CDR3 has 15 amino acids. Germline CDR1 is MNHNY and CDR2 is SVGAGI (reference sequence). The CDR3 coding sequence is TGTGCCAGCAGTTACACCGGACAGGGCCCCGGAAAACTGTTTTTT. Protein product: CASSYTGQGPGKLFF.

In nucleotides, the CDR3 is TGTGCCAGCAGCCCACGCACCTACAATGAGCAGTTCTTC. Its protein is CASSPRTYNEQFF. V and J are TRBV5-4 and TRBJ2-1; D remains unclear. The CDR3 length is 13 residues. Trimming removed 4 bases from V and 2 bases from J, with 7 bases in between. The germline gives CDR1 SGHNT, CDR2 YYREEE (reference sequence). Variable domain in full (rest from reference TRBV5-4 and TRBJ2-1): ETGVTQSPTHLIKTRGQQVTLRCSSQSGHNTVSWYQQALGQGPQFIFQYYREEENGRGNFPPRFSGLQFPNYSSELNVNALELDDSALYLCASSPRTYNEQFFGPGTRLTVL.

The chain links TRBV7-2 to TRBJ2-7; TRBD1 agrees at 8 bases. The V segment lost 1 base and the J segment 2 bases; nucleotides outside the gene matches: 13. Germline-derived CDR1 and CDR2 are SGHTA and FQGNSA. The CDR3 sequence is 18 residues long. CDR3 nucleotide sequence: TGTGCCAGCAGCTTAGGGTATATCTACGGGACAGGTGCCTACGAGCAGTACTTC. It yields the protein CASSLGYIYGTGAYEQYF. Drawing the rest from reference TRBV7-2 and TRBJ2-7, the complete variable domain is GAGVSQSPSNKVTEKGKDVELRCDPISGHTALYWYRQSLGQGLEFLIYFQGNSAPDKSGLPSDRFSAERTGGSVSTLTIQRTQQEDSAVYLCASSLGYIYGTGAYEQYFGPGTRLTVT.

V and J are TRBV6-1 and TRBJ1-2; the match to TRBD1 covers 7 bases. CDR1 MNHNS and CDR2 SASEGT come from the germline V gene. J was trimmed by 13 bases and V by 6 bases; bases with no gene match: 17. The CDR3 extends over 14 amino acids. For the CDR3, the DNA is TGTGCCAGCAGCAAAACCGGGACAGCCGACCTCGGCACCTTC. Residues: CASSKTGTADLGTF.

This chain links TRBV5-1 with TRBJ1-3, with 8 bases matching TRBD1. The V segment lost 3 bases and the J segment 3 bases; nucleotides outside the gene matches: 8. Germline V gene sequence: CDR1 SGHRS, CDR2 YFSETQ. The CDR3 length is 16 residues. The CDR3 DNA is TGCGCCAGCAGCTCAGGACAGGGAACGGGTGGAAACACCATATATTTT. Protein sequence: CASSSGQGTGGNTIYF.

The genes are TRBV7-2 and TRBJ1-1, with 11 bases identical to TRBD1. The CDR3 runs to 15 residues. V shed 1 base, J shed 6 bases, and the junction held 4 bases outside the gene matches. Germline loops: CDR1 SGHTA, CDR2 FQGNSA. CDR3 sequence reads: CASSLGGTGGAEAFF. CDR3 DNA sequence: TGTGCCAGCAGCTTAGGAGGGACAGGGGGTGCTGAAGCTTTCTTT.

In its sample, this clone was seen once. The chain carries TRBV9 and TRBJ2-5, with 9 bases matching TRBD2. The germline gives CDR1 SGDLS, CDR2 YYNGEE. This CDR3 spans 15 amino acids. Trimming removed 1 base from V and 2 bases from J; junction bases left unmatched: 3. The CDR3 here is CASSVLLAGQETQYF. In DNA form, the CDR3 reads TGTGCCAGCAGCGTATTGCTAGCGGGGCAAGAGACCCAGTACTTC. Together with reference TRBV9 and TRBJ2-5, the CDR3 gives the full variable domain: DSGVTQTPKHLITATGQRVTLRCSPRSGDLSVYWYQQSLDQGLQFLIQYYNGEERAKGNILERFSAQQFPDLHSELNLSSLELGDSALYFCASSVLLAGQETQYFGPGTRLLVL.

This clone came up a few times. The DNA of the CDR3 is TGTGCCAGCAGCCGTACAGGGGGGAACTTTTCACCCCTCCACTTT. This codes for CASSRTGGNFSPLHF. This chain joins TRBV11-2 and TRBJ1-6; 8 nucleotides line up with TRBD1. CDR1 SGHAT and CDR2 FQNNGV come from the germline V gene. The CDR3 has 15 residues. V trimming: 5 bases; J trimming: 9 bases; junction bases outside the gene matches: 9.

The V call is TRBV18, the J call TRBJ1-1; 7 nucleotides agree with TRBD1. The CDR3 is 14 amino acids. J gave up 5 bases and V 6 bases, and 9 bases lay outside the gene matches. Germline V gene lookup returns CDR1 KGHSH and CDR2 LQKENI. CDR3 in DNA: TGTGCCAGCTCGATTGCCAGGGGGGAAACTGAAGCTTTCTTT. It specifies CASSIARGETEAFF.

The chain couples TRBV4-3 to TRBJ2-2; D uncertain. From germline, CDR1 is LGHNA and CDR2 YSLEER. The germline V and J ends were trimmed by 0 bases and 2 bases, with 10 bases remaining between them. The CDR3 covers 16 residues. CDR3 loop: CASSQDYGFNTGELFF. DNA for the CDR3: TGCGCCAGCAGCCAAGATTACGGCTTCAACACCGGGGAGCTGTTTTTT.

Worth noting for this clone: Other DNA sequences in the same sample also yield this CDR3. CDR3 DNA sequence: TGTGCCAGCAGCTTGGCGTTGGGCTACGAGCAGTACTTC. Translated: CASSLALGYEQYF. The V and J genes are TRBV7-2 and TRBJ2-7; no firm D call. This CDR3 contains 13 residues. The germline CDR1 and CDR2 sequences are SGHTA and FQGNSA. Trimming removed 3 bases at V and 3 bases at J, with 9 bases between.

This clone was counted between two and nine times. This chain uses TRBV27 with TRBJ1-6; TRBD1 matches 7 bases. CDR1 is MNHEY and CDR2 is SMNVEV in the germline V gene (reference sequence). Unmatched junction bases numbered 8, after V lost 6 bases and J lost 9 bases. This CDR3 has 14 amino acids. CDR3 in DNA: TGTGCCAGCAGCCTCGACAGGGCGGCTTCACCCCTCCACTTT. Translated: CASSLDRAASPLHF.